Presented here are 13 T cell receptor beta chains from one specimen sequenced in a study of early T cells in non-severe SARS-CoV-2 infection. TCRdb re-called the 5' RACE reads through MiXCR, storing one row per CDR3 protein. The data show about 90,000 distinct CDR3 sequences, approximately 12% seen once. The input for sequencing was whole blood, taken at baseline. Every receptor here comes from an adult who was a healthcare worker with PCR-confirmed SARS-CoV-2 infection or an uninfected control (not recorded which).

A few counts support this clonotype. This chain joins TRBV5-5 and TRBJ2-1; D perhaps matches TRBD2 (7 bases). Germline V gene sequence: CDR1 SGHKS, CDR2 YYEKEE (reference sequence). Trimming left V 0 bases short and J 8 bases short, with 15 bases between. The CDR3 contains 15 residues. This CDR3 is CASSLAGGRPHEQFF. Written as DNA, the CDR3 is TGTGCCAGCAGCTTGGCGGGGGGCCGCCCCCATGAGCAGTTCTTC.

V usage is TRBV30 and J usage is TRBJ1-5; 7 bases line up with TRBD1. This CDR3 is built from 15 residues. Germline CDR1 and CDR2: GTSNPN and SVGIG (reference sequence). V dropped 2 bases and J dropped 2; count of bases not matched to a gene: 6. The CDR3 is CAWSLSGTGNQPQHF. CDR3 nucleotide sequence: TGTGCCTGGAGTCTGTCCGGGACAGGCAATCAGCCCCAGCATTTT.

This clonotype was counted between two and nine times. The chain recombines TRBV10-3 with TRBJ2-7; 9 nucleotides line up with TRBD2. Germline V CDR1 and CDR2: ENHRY, SYGVKD. This CDR3 has 13 residues. V lost 4 bases and J lost 4; bases outside the gene matches: 2. The CDR3 is CAISGGRAYEQYF. In nucleotides, the CDR3 is TGTGCCATCAGTGGCGGGAGGGCTTACGAGCAGTACTTC.

Many counts were recorded for this clonotype. This chain uses TRBV20-1 with TRBJ2-6, with D uncertain. From germline, CDR1 is DFQATT and CDR2 SNEGSKA (reference sequence). This CDR3 comprises 15 residues. V lost 6 bases and J lost 0, with 12 bases in between. The CDR3 loop is CSADLDRSGANVLTF. DNA of the CDR3: TGCAGTGCCGACCTTGACCGCTCTGGGGCCAACGTCCTGACTTTC.

This clonotype has at least ten counts. This rearrangement joins TRBV7-9 to TRBJ2-2; TRBD2 aligns across 15 bases. Germline V gene sequence: CDR1 SEHNR, CDR2 FQNEAQ (reference sequence). The CDR3 extends over 17 amino acids. V lost 5 bases to trimming and J lost 0 bases; unmatched junction nucleotides: 1. The CDR3 here is CASSGTSGGTNTGELFF. The DNA of the CDR3 is TGTGCCAGCAGCGGGACTAGCGGGGGGACGAACACCGGGGAGCTGTTTTTT.

This clonotype was picked up many times. V usage is TRBV4-1 and J usage is TRBJ1-5; D perhaps matches TRBD1 (5 bases). The CDR3 covers 17 residues. Germline loops: CDR1 MGHRA, CDR2 YSYEKL. V was trimmed by 0 bases and J by 0 bases, leaving 12 bases between them. The CDR3 region has the DNA TGCGCCAGCAGCCAAGATCGGGGAGGGGATAGCAATCAGCCCCAGCATTTT. Residues: CASSQDRGGDSNQPQHF.

This clonotype was recorded a few times. This chain uses TRBV9 with TRBJ1-4, with 7 bases that match TRBD1. Germline V gene data show CDR1 as SGDLS and CDR2 as YYNGEE. The J segment lost 8 bases and the V segment lost 4 bases, leaving 2 bases of the junction unmatched. The length of the CDR3 is 12 residues. As DNA, the CDR3 is TGTGCCAGCAGCTCAGGGGGAGAAAAACTGTTTTTT. Translating gives CASSSGGEKLFF.

This clonotype showed up many times. The rearrangement joins TRBV15 to TRBJ2-4; 8 nucleotides match TRBD2. The junction had 13 bases not matched to a gene; V was cut back by 3 bases and J by 9 bases. The CDR3 spans 16 residues. Germline V gene data show CDR1 as LNHNV and CDR2 as YYDKDF (reference sequence). The CDR3 region is CATSRAGGPKAPIQYF. The CDR3 bases are TGTGCCACCAGCAGGGCGGGAGGCCCAAAGGCCCCCATTCAGTACTTC.

In its sample, this clonotype was seen many times. The chain uses TRBV7-9 and TRBJ1-4; D unresolved. Per the germline V gene, CDR1 is SEHNR and CDR2 is FQNEAQ (reference sequence). This CDR3 has 15 residues. The V and J ends lost 1 base and 5 bases respectively, with 11 bases between them. This chain's CDR3 is CASSLDRDGNEKLFF. CDR3 DNA sequence: TGTGCCAGCAGCTTAGATCGTGACGGCAATGAAAAACTGTTTTTT.

There are a few counts of this clonotype. The CDR3 spells CASSPLGVDSGAYEQYF. Here the CDR3 DNA reads TGTGCCAGCTCACCCCTCGGCGTAGATAGCGGGGCCTACGAGCAGTACTTC. The gene calls are TRBV18 and TRBJ2-7, with 8 bases aligning to TRBD2. Germline-derived CDR1 and CDR2 are KGHSH and LQKENI. V shed 3 bases, J shed 2 bases, and the junction held 12 bases outside the gene matches. The CDR3 extends over 17 amino acids.

This clonotype has more than one count but fewer than ten. The chain links TRBV7-2 to TRBJ2-7; perhaps D is TRBD1 or TRBD2 (5 bases each). The CDR3 is 15 residues long. Trimming removed 4 bases at V and 6 bases at J, with 19 bases between. CDR1 is SGHTA and CDR2 is FQGNSA in the germline V gene. CDR3 nucleotides: TGTGCCAGCAGCTATACACATACGGGACCGTCCGAGCAGTACTTC. Translating it yields CASSYTHTGPSEQYF.

The rearrangement links TRBV29-1 to TRBJ1-2, with 8 bases that match TRBD1. Germline trimming cut 6 bases from V and 4 bases from J; bases unmatched to any gene: 7. Germline CDR1 is SQVTM and CDR2 is ANQGSEA. This CDR3 contains 13 residues. CDR3 in DNA: TGCAGCGTGCAACCGGGACAGGTCTATGGCTACACCTTC. It encodes CSVQPGQVYGYTF.

The chain uses TRBV20-1 and TRBJ1-6; D uncertain. Germline V gives CDR1 DFQATT, CDR2 SNEGSKA (reference sequence). The CDR3 covers 16 residues. The ends were cut back, 5 bases at V and 0 bases at J, with 14 bases in the middle. The CDR3, as DNA: TGCAGTGCTTCTTTCGTAGGAAGCTCCTATAATTCACCCCTCCACTTT. Translating it yields CSASFVGSSYNSPLHF.